This T cell receptor (beta chain) came from a study of glioma-infiltrating T cells after dendritic cell vaccination. At the level of the study: Patients received autologous tumor lysate-pulsed dendritic cell vaccination between the early 2000s and the early 2010s.

The table came from immunoSEQ multiplex PCR; TCRdb's copy has only in-frame clones and leaves some out. The sample records approximately 100,000 clones, around three quarters being singletons. Germline-derived CDR1 and CDR2 are KGHSH and LQKENI. The CDR3 runs to 14 residues. The germline V and J ends were trimmed by 3 bases and 8 bases, with 14 bases remaining between them. Sequencing was performed on blood, taken before dendritic cell vaccination. J is TRBJ2-1 and V is TRBV18; D is undetermined. This TCR came from a human donor with glioblastoma. The CDR3 region is CASSPPSRWYEQFF. In DNA form, the CDR3 reads TGTGCCAGCTCACCCCCCTCGCGGTGGTATGAGCAGTTCTTC.